The rows below give T cell receptor beta chains drawn from one sample of a study of blood T cell repertoires in COVID-19. The assay was immunoSEQ multiplex PCR, and TCRdb's table has in-frame clones only and misses some. The sample has 290,000 or so clones, around 83% seen once. Sequencing was performed on PBMCs or T cells enriched from blood (not recorded which). The receptors derive from a man aged 35 to 55 who had been exposed to COVID-19. The CDR3 runs from the conserved cysteine through the conserved F or W. A D gene is named only where the DNA matches it firmly.

J | D | V | CDR3 | DNA
TRBJ1-5 | TRBD1 | TRBV3-1/TRBV3-2 | CASSPGQFFHQPQHF | TGTGCCAGCTCCCCGGGACAGTTTTTTCATCAGCCCCAGCATTTT
TRBJ2-7 | NA | TRBV3-1/TRBV3-2 | CASSHPPGALAYEQYF | TGTGCCAGCAGCCATCCGCCGGGAGCACTTGCCTACGAGCAGTACTTC
TRBJ2-3 | TRBD1 | TRBV10-1 | CASSESPGQGYTDTQYF | TGCGCCAGCAGTGAGTCGCCGGGACAGGGCTACACAGATACGCAGTATTTT
TRBJ1-2 | TRBD1 | TRBV2 | CASRTSTTGTGHGYTF | TGTGCCAGCAGGACTTCTACCACCGGGACAGGTCATGGCTACACCTTC
TRBJ2-7 | NA | TRBV12-5 | CASGLVRSGLGSYEQYF | TGTGCTAGTGGTTTGGTACGATCAGGGTTGGGCTCCTACGAGCAGTACTTC
TRBJ1-3 | NA | TRBV18 | CASSPDGRGIRF | TGTGCCAGCTCACCGGACGGGAGGGGCATCCGATTT
TRBJ2-2 | NA | TRBV6-5 | CASSSYGELFF | TGTGCCAGCAGTTCCTATGGGGAGCTGTTTTTT
TRBJ1-4 | TRBD1 | TRBV28 | CASRETGTVNEKLFF | TGTGCCAGCAGAGAAACCGGGACAGTTAATGAAAAACTGTTTTTT
TRBJ1-3 | NA | TRBV19 | CASRASSSGNTIYF | TGTGCCAGTAGGGCAAGTTCCTCTGGAAACACCATATATTTT
TRBJ1-1 | TRBD1 | TRBV3-1/TRBV3-2 | CASSQAGGNTEAFF | TGTGCCAGCAGCCAAGCAGGGGGAAACACTGAAGCTTTCTTT
TRBJ2-3 | TRBD2 | TRBV28 | CATTSGRVTDTQYF | TGTGCCACGACTAGCGGGAGGGTCACAGATACGCAGTATTTT
TRBJ2-6 | NA | TRBV3-1/TRBV3-2 | CASSQDLAGANVLTF | TGTGCCAGCAGCCAGGACTTGGCTGGGGCCAACGTCCTGACTTTC